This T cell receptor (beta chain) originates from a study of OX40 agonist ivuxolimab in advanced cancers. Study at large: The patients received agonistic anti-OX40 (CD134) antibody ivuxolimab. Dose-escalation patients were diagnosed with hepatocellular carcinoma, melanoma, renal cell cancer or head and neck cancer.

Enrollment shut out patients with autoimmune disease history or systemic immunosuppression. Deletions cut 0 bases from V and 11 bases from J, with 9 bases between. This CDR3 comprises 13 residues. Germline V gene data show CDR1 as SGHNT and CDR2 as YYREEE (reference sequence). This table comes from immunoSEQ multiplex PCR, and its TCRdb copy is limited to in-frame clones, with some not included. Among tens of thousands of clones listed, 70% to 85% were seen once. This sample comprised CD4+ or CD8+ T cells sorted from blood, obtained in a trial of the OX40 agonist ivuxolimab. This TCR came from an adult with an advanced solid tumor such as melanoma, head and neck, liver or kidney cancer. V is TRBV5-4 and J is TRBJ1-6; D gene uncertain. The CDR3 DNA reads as TGTGCCAGCAGCTTGGACCCAAGCACACCCCTCCACTTT. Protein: CASSLDPSTPLHF.